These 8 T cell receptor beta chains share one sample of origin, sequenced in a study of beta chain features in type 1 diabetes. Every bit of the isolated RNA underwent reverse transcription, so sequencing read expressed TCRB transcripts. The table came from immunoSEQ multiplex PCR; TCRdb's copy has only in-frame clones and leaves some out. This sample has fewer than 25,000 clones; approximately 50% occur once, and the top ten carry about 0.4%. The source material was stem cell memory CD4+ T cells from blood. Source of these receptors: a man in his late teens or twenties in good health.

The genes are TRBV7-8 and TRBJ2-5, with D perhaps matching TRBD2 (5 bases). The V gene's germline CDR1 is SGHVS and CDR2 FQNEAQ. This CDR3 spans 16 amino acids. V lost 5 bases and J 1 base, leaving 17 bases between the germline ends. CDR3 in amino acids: CASSPSWRGPQETQYF. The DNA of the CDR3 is TGTGCCAGCAGCCCCTCATGGAGAGGGCCCCAAGAGACCCAGTACTTC.

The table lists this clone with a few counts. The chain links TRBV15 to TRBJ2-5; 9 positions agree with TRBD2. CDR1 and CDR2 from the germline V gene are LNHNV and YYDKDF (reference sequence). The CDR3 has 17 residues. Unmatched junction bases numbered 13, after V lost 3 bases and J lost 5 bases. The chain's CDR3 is CATSRAGSGRRKETQYF. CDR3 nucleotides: TGTGCCACCAGCAGGGCCGGCAGCGGGAGGAGGAAGGAGACCCAGTACTTC.

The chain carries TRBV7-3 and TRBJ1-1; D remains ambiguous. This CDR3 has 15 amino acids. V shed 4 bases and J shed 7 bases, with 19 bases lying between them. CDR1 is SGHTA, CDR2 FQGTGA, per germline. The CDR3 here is CASSSLKGEVVEAFF. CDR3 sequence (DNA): TGTGCCAGCAGCTCCTTGAAGGGAGAGGTTGTTGAAGCTTTCTTT.

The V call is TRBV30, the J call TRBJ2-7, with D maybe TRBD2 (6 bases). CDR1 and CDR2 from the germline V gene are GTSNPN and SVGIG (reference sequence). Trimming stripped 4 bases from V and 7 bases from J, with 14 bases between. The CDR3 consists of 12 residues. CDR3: CAWTRGSGEQYF. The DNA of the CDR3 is TGTGCCTGGACCCGGGGGTCCGGGGAGCAGTACTTC.

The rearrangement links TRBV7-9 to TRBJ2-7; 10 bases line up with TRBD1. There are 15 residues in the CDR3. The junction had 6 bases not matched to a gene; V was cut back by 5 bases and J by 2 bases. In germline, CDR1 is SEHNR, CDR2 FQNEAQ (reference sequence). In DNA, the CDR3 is TGTGCCAGCAGCCTGGGACAGGGGTTTACCTACGAGCAGTACTTC. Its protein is CASSLGQGFTYEQYF.

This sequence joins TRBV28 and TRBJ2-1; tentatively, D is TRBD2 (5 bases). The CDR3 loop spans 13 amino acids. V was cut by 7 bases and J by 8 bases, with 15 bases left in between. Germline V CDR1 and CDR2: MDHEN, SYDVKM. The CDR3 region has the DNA TGTGCCAGCACGGGTTGGCGGGTATATGAGCAGTTCTTC. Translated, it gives CASTGWRVYEQFF.

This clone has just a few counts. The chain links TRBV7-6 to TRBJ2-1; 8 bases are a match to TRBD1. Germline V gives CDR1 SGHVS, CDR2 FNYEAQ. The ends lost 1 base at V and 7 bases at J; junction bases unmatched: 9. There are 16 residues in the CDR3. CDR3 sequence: CASSLEFTGGLNEQFF. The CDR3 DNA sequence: TGTGCCAGCAGCTTAGAATTTACAGGGGGTCTGAATGAGCAGTTCTTC.

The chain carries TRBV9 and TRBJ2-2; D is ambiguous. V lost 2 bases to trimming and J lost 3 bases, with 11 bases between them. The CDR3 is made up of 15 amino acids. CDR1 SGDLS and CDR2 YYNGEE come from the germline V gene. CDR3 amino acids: CASSVARLDTGELFF. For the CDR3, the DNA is TGTGCCAGCAGCGTGGCTAGACTTGACACCGGGGAGCTGTTTTTT.